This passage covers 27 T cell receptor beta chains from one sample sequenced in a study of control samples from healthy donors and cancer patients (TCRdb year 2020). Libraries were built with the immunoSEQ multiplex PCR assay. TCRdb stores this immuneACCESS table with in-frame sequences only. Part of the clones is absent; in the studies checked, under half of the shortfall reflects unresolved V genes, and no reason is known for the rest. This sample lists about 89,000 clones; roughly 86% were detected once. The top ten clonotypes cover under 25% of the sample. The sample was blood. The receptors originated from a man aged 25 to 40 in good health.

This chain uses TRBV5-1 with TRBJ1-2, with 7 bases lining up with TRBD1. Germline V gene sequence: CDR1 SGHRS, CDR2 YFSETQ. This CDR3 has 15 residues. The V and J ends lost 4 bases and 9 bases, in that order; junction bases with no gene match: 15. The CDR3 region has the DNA TGCGCCAGCAGCGGGATACAGGGGTTACTATCGAGCTACACCTTC. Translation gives CASSGIQGLLSSYTF.

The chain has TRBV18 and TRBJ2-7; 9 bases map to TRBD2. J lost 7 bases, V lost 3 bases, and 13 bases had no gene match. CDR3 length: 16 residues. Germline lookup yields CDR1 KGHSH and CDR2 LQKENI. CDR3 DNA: TGTGCCAGCTCACCTACGCGGGGGGGCCTCTCGGTAGAGCAGTACTTC. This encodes CASSPTRGGLSVEQYF.

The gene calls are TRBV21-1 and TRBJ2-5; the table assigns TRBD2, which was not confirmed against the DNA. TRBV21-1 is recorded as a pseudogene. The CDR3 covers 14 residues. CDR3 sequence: CASMSGGVAETQYF. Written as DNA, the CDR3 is TGTGCCAGCATGAGCGGGGGGGTTGCGGAGACCCAGTACTTC.

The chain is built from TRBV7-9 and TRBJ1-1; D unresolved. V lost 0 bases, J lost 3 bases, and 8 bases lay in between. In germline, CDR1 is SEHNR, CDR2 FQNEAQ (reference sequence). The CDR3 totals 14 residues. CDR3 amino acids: CASSLAGKYTEAFF. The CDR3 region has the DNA TGTGCCAGCAGCTTAGCGGGGAAGTACACTGAAGCTTTCTTT.

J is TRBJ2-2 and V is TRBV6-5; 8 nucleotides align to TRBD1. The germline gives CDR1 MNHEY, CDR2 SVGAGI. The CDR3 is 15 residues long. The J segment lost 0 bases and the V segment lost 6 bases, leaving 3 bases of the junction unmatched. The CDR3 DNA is TGTGCCAGCAGGACAGGGGTCACGAACACCGGGGAGCTGTTTTTT. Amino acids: CASRTGVTNTGELFF.

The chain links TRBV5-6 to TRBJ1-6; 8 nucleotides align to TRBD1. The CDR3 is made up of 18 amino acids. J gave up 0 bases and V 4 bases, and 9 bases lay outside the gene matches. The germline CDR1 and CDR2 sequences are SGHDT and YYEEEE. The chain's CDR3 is CASSPRRTGSSYNSPLHF. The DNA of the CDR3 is TGTGCCAGCAGCCCCAGGAGGACAGGGAGCTCCTATAATTCACCCCTCCACTTT.

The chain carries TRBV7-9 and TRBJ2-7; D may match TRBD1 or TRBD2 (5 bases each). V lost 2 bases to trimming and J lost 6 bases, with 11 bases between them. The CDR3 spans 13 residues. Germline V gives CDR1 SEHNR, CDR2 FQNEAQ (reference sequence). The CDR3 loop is CASSLSAGSEQYV. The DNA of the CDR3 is TGTGCCAGCAGCTTATCAGCAGGGAGCGAGCAGTACGTC.

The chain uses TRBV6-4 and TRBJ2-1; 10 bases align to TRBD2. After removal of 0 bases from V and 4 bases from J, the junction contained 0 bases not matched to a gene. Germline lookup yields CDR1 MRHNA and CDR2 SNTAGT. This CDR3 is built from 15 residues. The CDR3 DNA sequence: TGTGCCAGCAGTGACTCACTAGCGGGGTACAATGAGCAGTTCTTC. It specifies CASSDSLAGYNEQFF.

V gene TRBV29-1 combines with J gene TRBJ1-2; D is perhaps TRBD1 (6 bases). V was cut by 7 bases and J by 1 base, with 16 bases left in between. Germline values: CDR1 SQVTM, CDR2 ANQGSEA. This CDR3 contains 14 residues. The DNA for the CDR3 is TGCAGCGCCTTGGACAGACTCGTTAACTATGGCTACACCTTC. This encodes CSALDRLVNYGYTF.

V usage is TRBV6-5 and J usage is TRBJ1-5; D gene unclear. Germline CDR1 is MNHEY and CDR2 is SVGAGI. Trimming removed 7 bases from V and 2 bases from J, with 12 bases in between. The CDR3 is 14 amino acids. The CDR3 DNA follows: TGTGCCAGCACGGCCTCCGGGGGCAATCAGCCCCAGCATTTT. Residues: CASTASGGNQPQHF.

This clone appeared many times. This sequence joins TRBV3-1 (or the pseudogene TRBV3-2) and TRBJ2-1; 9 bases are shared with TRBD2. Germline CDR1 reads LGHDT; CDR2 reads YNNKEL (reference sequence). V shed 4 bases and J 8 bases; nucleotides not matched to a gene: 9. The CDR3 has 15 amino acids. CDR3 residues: CASSPVSGGYDEQFF. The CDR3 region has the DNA TGTGCCAGCAGCCCCGTGAGCGGGGGGTACGATGAGCAGTTCTTC.

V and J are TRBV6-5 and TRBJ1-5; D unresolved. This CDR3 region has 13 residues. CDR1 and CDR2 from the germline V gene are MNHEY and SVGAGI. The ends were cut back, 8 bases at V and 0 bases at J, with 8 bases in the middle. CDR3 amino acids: CASREHSNQPQHF. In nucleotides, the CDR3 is TGTGCCAGCCGGGAGCATAGCAATCAGCCCCAGCATTTT.

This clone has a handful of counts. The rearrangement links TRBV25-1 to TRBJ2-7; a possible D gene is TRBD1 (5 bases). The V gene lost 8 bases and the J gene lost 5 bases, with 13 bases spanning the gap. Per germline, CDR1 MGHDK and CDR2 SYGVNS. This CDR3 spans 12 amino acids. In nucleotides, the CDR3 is TGTGCCAGCGGTCCCCAGGGAAACGAGCAGTACTTC. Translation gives CASGPQGNEQYF.

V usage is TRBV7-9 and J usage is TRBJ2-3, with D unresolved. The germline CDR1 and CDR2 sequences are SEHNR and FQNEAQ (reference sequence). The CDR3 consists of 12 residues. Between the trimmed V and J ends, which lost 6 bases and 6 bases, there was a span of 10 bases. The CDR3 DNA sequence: TGTGCCAGCAGTTTCCCGGCGGATACGCAGTATTTT. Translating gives CASSFPADTQYF.

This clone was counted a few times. In DNA, the CDR3 is TGTGCCAGCAGCTTAATGGCAACAGATACGCAGTATTTT. This encodes CASSLMATDTQYF. The V and J genes are TRBV7-3 and TRBJ2-3; D unresolved. Looked up from germline, CDR1 is SGHTA and CDR2 is FQGTGA. The germline V and J ends were trimmed by 1 base and 3 bases, with 5 bases remaining between them. This CDR3 comprises 13 residues.

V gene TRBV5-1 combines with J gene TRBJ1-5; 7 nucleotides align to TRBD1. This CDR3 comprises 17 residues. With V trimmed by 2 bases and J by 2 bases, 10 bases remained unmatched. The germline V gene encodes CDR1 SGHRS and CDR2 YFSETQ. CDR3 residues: CASSFRDSILGNQPQHF. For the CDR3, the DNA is TGCGCCAGCAGCTTCCGGGACAGTATATTGGGCAATCAGCCCCAGCATTTT.

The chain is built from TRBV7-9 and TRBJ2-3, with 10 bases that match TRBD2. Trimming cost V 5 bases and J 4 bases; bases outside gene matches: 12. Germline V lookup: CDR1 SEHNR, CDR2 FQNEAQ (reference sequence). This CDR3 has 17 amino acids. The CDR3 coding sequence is TGTGCCAGCAGCCGAAGAAGCGGGGGGGCTTCTCCAGATACGCAGTATTTT. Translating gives CASSRRSGGASPDTQYF.

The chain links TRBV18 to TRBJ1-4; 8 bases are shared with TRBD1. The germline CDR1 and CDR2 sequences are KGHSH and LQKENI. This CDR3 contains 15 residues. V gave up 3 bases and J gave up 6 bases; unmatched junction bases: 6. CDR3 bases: TGTGCCAGCTCACCTCCACAGGGGGGAGATGAAAAACTGTTTTTT. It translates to CASSPPQGGDEKLFF. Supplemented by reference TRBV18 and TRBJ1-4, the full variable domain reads NAGVMQNPRHLVRRRGQEARLRCSPMKGHSHVYWYRQLPEEGLKFMVYLQKENIIDESGMPKERFSAEFPKEGPSILRIQQVVRGDSAAYFCASSPPQGGDEKLFFGSGTQLSVL.

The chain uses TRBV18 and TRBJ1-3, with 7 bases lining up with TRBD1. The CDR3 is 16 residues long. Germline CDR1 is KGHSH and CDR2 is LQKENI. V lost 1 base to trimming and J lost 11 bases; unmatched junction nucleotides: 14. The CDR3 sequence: CASSPRPGTAGGPIYF. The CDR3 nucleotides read TGTGCCAGCTCACCACGTCCCGGGACAGCCGGGGGACCCATATATTTT.

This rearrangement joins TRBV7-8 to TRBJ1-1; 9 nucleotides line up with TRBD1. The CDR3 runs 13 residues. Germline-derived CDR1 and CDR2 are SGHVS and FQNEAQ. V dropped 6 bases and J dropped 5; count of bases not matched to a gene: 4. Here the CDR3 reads CASSSGTGTEAFF. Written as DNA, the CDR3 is TGTGCCAGCAGTTCCGGGACAGGGACTGAAGCTTTCTTT.

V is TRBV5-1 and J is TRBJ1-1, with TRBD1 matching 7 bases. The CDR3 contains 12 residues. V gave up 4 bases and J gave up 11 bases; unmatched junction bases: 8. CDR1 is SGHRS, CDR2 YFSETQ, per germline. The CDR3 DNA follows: TGCGCCAGCAGCCCCGTGACAGGGAGTGCTTTCTTT. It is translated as CASSPVTGSAFF.

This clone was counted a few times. The CDR3 reads CASSLKSVGPEAFF. DNA for the CDR3: TGTGCCAGCAGTTTAAAATCCGTGGGACCTGAAGCTTTCTTT. The chain couples TRBV27 to TRBJ1-1, with TRBD1 as a possible D gene (5 bases). Germline V gives CDR1 MNHEY, CDR2 SMNVEV (reference sequence). This CDR3 spans 14 amino acids. V dropped 2 bases and J dropped 6 bases, with 13 bases sitting between them.

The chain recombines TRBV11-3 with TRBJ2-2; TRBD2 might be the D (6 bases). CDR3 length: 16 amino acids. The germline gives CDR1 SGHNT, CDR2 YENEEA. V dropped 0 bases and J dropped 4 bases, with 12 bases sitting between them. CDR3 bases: TGTGCCAGCAGCTTAGAAGGGCCCGGGGGCACCGGGGAGCTGTTTTTT. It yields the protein CASSLEGPGGTGELFF.

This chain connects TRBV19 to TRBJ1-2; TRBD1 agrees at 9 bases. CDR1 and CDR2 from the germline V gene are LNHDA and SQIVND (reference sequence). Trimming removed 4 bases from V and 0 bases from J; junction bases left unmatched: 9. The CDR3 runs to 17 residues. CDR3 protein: CASSTPDRGRANYGYTF. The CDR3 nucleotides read TGTGCCAGTAGTACCCCGGACAGGGGACGAGCTAACTATGGCTACACCTTC.

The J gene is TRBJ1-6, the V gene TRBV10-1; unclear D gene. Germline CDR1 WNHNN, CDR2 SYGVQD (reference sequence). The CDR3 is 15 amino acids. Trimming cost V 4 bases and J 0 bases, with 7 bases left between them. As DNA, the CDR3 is TGCGCCAGCAGTGCGGGAAGCTCCTATAATTCACCCCTCCACTTT. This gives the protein CASSAGSSYNSPLHF.

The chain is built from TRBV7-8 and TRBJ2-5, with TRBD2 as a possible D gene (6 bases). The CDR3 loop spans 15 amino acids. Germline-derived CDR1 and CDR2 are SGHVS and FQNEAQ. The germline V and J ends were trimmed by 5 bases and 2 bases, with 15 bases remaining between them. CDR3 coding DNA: TGTGCCAGCAGCCCCCGGACTACCGGTCAAGAGACCCAGTACTTC. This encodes CASSPRTTGQETQYF.

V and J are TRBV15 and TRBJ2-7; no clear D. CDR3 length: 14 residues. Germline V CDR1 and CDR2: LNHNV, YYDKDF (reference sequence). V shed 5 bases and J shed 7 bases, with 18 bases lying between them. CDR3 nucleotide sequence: TGTGCCACCAGCTCCCGCCCTACTTTGGGGGAGCAGTACTTC. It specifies CATSSRPTLGEQYF.